This entry describes one T cell receptor (beta chain). Antigen unknown. Using unique molecular identifiers, the investigators prepared the TCRbeta library. TCRdb re-analysed the PCR reads in MiXCR, keeping a single row per CDR3 protein. The sample shows hundreds of thousands of distinct CDR3 sequences, approximately 10% of them seen only once. This CDR3 has 13 amino acids. Trimming shortened V by 0 bases and J by 4 bases, and 7 bases separated the two germline ends. From germline, CDR1 is GTSNPN and CDR2 SVGIG (reference sequence). These data come from a study of T-cell reconstitution after alpha-beta-depleted transplantation in children. Points from the study as a whole: The main origin of T-cell counts and diversity one year after transplant was newly produced T cells. It was reported that alpha-beta T cells came from several hundred expanded graft clones (about two months after transplant). Recipient T cells and thymic progenitors that survived gave rise to the high TCRbeta diversity observed at day 60 in some patients.

Sequences were derived from PBMCs, sampled before TCRalphabeta/CD19-depleted stem cell transplant. The source is a child aged 2 to 10 with inherited bone marrow failure, due to receive a stem cell transplant. The rearrangement uses TRBV30 and TRBJ1-5, with D unclear. The CDR3 DNA reads as TGTGCCTGGAGTGTGTCTAGAAATCAGCCCCAGCATTTT. Translation: CAWSVSRNQPQHF.